The rows below give T cell receptor beta chains drawn from one sample of a study of cytotoxic CD8 clonotypes in ibrutinib-treated CLL. Sequencing was performed with immunoSEQ multiplex PCR; in TCRdb, only in-frame clones are kept and a portion is missing. The table includes some 300,000 clones, about 80% detected once. Here the sequenced sample was PBMCs, taken before ibrutinib treatment. The receptors derive from a human donor with chronic lymphocytic leukemia. The CDR3 runs from the conserved cysteine through the conserved F or W. Each record gives: D gene, V gene, J gene, clone size, CDR3 DNA, CDR3 protein. The D gene is left open where the match is weak. Rows give clone size only sometimes, using once, few, many, or a class for an expanded clone.

.	TRBV15	TRBJ2-6	once	TGTGCCACCAGCAGAGGGACGGCCTCCCCGCTCGGCTGGGCCAACGTCCTGACTTTC	CATSRGTASPLGWANVLTF
TRBD1	TRBV9	TRBJ1-5	.	TGTGCCAGCAGCCCCGGGACAGGTCATCAGCCCCAGCATTTT	CASSPGTGHQPQHF
.	TRBV4-3	TRBJ1-5	.	TGCGCCAGCAGCCAACAAGGTGATCAGCCCCAGCATTTT	CASSQQGDQPQHF
TRBD2	TRBV27	TRBJ2-1	.	TGTGCCAGCAGTGCGGCGGGAGCGTACAATGAGCAGTTCTTC	CASSAAGAYNEQFF
TRBD1	TRBV7-2	TRBJ2-2	.	TGTGCCAGCAGCTTGTTTGCGGGACAGGGCTTCACCGGGGAGCTGTTTTTT	CASSLFAGQGFTGELFF
.	TRBV28	TRBJ1-5	.	TGTGCCAGCAGTCTTCCCCGGGACCGGAGGATGCATCAGCCCCAGCATTTT	CASSLPRDRRMHQPQHF
TRBD2	TRBV27	TRBJ2-1	few	TGTGCCAGCAGGGTTCGGGGGGCCTACAATGAGCAGTTCTTC	CASRVRGAYNEQFF
.	TRBV5-6	TRBJ1-2	once	TGTGCCAGCAGCTCGGTGGGGGCGAGCTATGGCTACACCTTC	CASSSVGASYGYTF
TRBD1	TRBV5-1	TRBJ2-1	.	TGCGCCAGCAGCAATGACCCGGACAGGTTCTACAATGAGCAGTTCTTC	CASSNDPDRFYNEQFF
.	TRBV7-2	TRBJ2-5	.	TGTGCCAGCAGCCCTGGGGGTGGACAAGAGACCCAGTACTTC	CASSPGGGQETQYF
TRBD2	TRBV13	TRBJ2-3	.	TGTGCCAGCAGCTTAGGAGGGAGGGCCTCAGATACGCAGTATTTT	CASSLGGRASDTQYF
.	TRBV5-4	TRBJ1-1	.	TGTGCCAGCAGCCTACCCTCGGGCGCTGACACTGAAGCTTTCTTT	CASSLPSGADTEAFF
.	TRBV29-1	TRBJ2-1	.	TGCAGCGTTAGACGGGACGTTACCTACAATGAGCAGTTCTTC	CSVRRDVTYNEQFF
.	TRBV5-5	TRBJ1-2	.	TGTGCCAGCACCAGAGAGGGCTATGGCTACACCTTC	CASTREGYGYTF
TRBD1	TRBV7-9	TRBJ2-7	few	TGTGCCAGCAGCTTTACGGGACAGCTCTCCTACGAGCAGTACTTC	CASSFTGQLSYEQYF
TRBD1	TRBV27	TRBJ2-7	.	TGTGCCAGCAGTCCGCGGACAGGCTACGAGCAGTACTTC	CASSPRTGYEQYF
TRBD1	TRBV2	TRBJ2-2	once	TGTGCCAGCAGTGAGGGGACAGGACGGGCCGGGGAGCTGTTTTTT	CASSEGTGRAGELFF
TRBD2	TRBV4-1	TRBJ2-7	.	TGCGCCAGCAGCCAAGGGCTAGCGGGAGATCTGGTAACCGAGCAGTACTTC	CASSQGLAGDLVTEQYF
TRBD2	TRBV5-1	TRBJ2-1	.	TGCGCCAGCACCATGGACCAGGGCGGACTAGCGAAATACAATGAGCAGTTCTTC	CASTMDQGGLAKYNEQFF
.	TRBV27	TRBJ2-7	once	TGTGCCAGCAGTCGTGGACAAAATTACGAGCAGTACTTC	CASSRGQNYEQYF
TRBD1	TRBV15	TRBJ1-1	.	TGTGCCACCAGCAGAGATCCCCACAGGGGCGGTGAAGCTTTCTTT	CATSRDPHRGGEAFF
.	TRBV30	TRBJ2-2	.	TGTGCCTGGAGACAGGCGAACACCGGGGAGCTGTTTTTT	CAWRQANTGELFF
TRBD2	TRBV7-8	TRBJ2-1	.	TGTGCCAGCAGCTTAGGCGGGAGATACAATGAGCAGTTCTTC	CASSLGGRYNEQFF
.	TRBV4-2	TRBJ2-6	.	TGTGCCAGCAGCCACCCCCGGGGCAGCTCTGGGGCCAACGTCCTGACTTTC	CASSHPRGSSGANVLTF
TRBD2	TRBV7-2	TRBJ2-1	few	TGTGCCAGCAGCCCGGGACTAGCCGGTGAGCAGTTCTTC	CASSPGLAGEQFF
TRBD2	TRBV18	TRBJ2-1	.	TGTGCCAGCTCAGGACTAGCGGACTCCTACAATGAGCAGTTCTTC	CASSGLADSYNEQFF
TRBD1	TRBV10-3	TRBJ1-2	.	TGTGCCAGCCGGGACAGCGAGCAGACAAACTATGGCTACACCTTC	CASRDSEQTNYGYTF
TRBD1	TRBV4-2	TRBJ1-4	.	TGTGCCAGCAGCCCCCAGACAGGGGGTCGAGAAAAACTGTTTTTT	CASSPQTGGREKLFF
TRBD2	TRBV5-1	TRBJ2-7	.	TGCGCCAGCAGCTTGGGTACTAGCGGCATAACCTACGAGCAGTACTTC	CASSLGTSGITYEQYF
.	TRBV19	TRBJ1-5	.	TGTGCCAGTAGTGACGGCCCGGGACGGGCAGGAAGCAATCAGCCCCAGCATTTT	CASSDGPGRAGSNQPQHF
.	TRBV4-1	TRBJ1-2	few	TGCGCCAGCGGAGACCTGGGCTATGGCTACACCTTC	CASGDLGYGYTF
TRBD2	TRBV4-3	TRBJ2-1	.	TGCGCCAGCAGCCAAGGGCCCGGAAGCGGGAGAAATGAGCAGTTCTTC	CASSQGPGSGRNEQFF
.	TRBV15	TRBJ2-7	.	TGTGCCACCAGCAGAGGGGTGGGATTGGCCTACGAGCAGTACTTC	CATSRGVGLAYEQYF
TRBD1	TRBV27	TRBJ2-7	.	TGTGCCAGCAGTTTGGGACAGAGCTCCTACGAGCAGTACTTC	CASSLGQSSYEQYF
TRBD1	TRBV19	TRBJ1-2	.	TGTGCCAGTAGTTTTTATCCCCAAAGAGGGACAGGGGATGGCTACACCTTC	CASSFYPQRGTGDGYTF
.	TRBV20-1	TRBJ2-7	.	TGCAGTGCCTTCTACGAGCAGTACTTC	CSAFYEQYF
.	TRBV30	TRBJ1-5	.	TGTGCCTGGAGTACGGAACGCGACCAGCCCCAGCATTTT	CAWSTERDQPQHF
TRBD2	TRBV10-1	TRBJ2-2	once	TGCGCCAGCACTAGAAGCGGGGGCTCGGACACCGGGGAGCTGTTTTTT	CASTRSGGSDTGELFF
.	TRBV5-6	TRBJ2-2	.	TGTGCCAGCAGCTCCGGGACGGGCTACACCGGGGAGCTGTTTTTT	CASSSGTGYTGELFF
.	TRBV5-4	TRBJ1-3	.	TGTGCCAGCAGCTTGGTTCCCAGCTCTGGAAACACCATATATTTT	CASSLVPSSGNTIYF
.	TRBV7-2	TRBJ1-4	.	TGTGCCAGCAGCCAAACGAGGGGAATATCTAATGAAAAACTGTTTTTT	CASSQTRGISNEKLFF
TRBD2	TRBV27	TRBJ2-1	.	TGTGCCAGCAGTTCACCCGGACTAGCGGGACACAATGAGCAGTTCTTC	CASSSPGLAGHNEQFF
TRBD1	TRBV11-2	TRBJ2-3	.	TGTGCCAGCAGCCGGCTAGGGACAGCCACCACAGATACGCAGTATTTT	CASSRLGTATTDTQYF
TRBD2	TRBV4-3	TRBJ2-7	.	TGCGCCAGCAGCCAAGATGCGACTAGCCTTCAGTACTTC	CASSQDATSLQYF
TRBD2	TRBV27	TRBJ2-1	.	TGTGCCAGCCGGCTAGCGGGAGTTCCTAACAATGAGCAGTTCTTC	CASRLAGVPNNEQFF
TRBD1	TRBV19	TRBJ1-5	.	TGTGCCAGTGGGGGGACAGGGAATCAGCCCCAGCATTTT	CASGGTGNQPQHF
.	TRBV30	TRBJ2-5	few	TGTGCCTGGAGACTGGGCGGGGCGGAGACCCAGTACTTC	CAWRLGGAETQYF
TRBD2	TRBV30	TRBJ2-1	.	TGTGCCTGGACTCCTAGCGGGAGGGAAAATGAGCAGTTCTTC	CAWTPSGRENEQFF
.	TRBV6-1	TRBJ2-7	.	TGTGCCAGCAGTGTCCGCAGCAGGGCATCCTACGAGCAGTACTTC	CASSVRSRASYEQYF
.	TRBV30	TRBJ1-1	.	TGTGCCTGGAGTTTAAGTTTGAACACTGAAGCTTTCTTT	CAWSLSLNTEAFF
TRBD2	TRBV7-2	TRBJ2-7	.	TGTGCCAGCAGCTTCAATATTGCGGGACTATTTAACTTC	CASSFNIAGLFNF
.	TRBV5-1	TRBJ2-3	.	TGCGCCAGCAGCATTGAGACGGGAACCTGGGGCACAGATACGCAGTATTTT	CASSIETGTWGTDTQYF